This TCR beta chain stems from a study of human T cells and chemical hapten exposure. Turning to the study itself: Each week of the roughly 25-week study, patients had diphenylcyclopropenone applied to the scalp. Patch tests delivered 0.01% DPC to the upper back and were evaluated at 6 days.

This clonotype was observed a few times. Its target is not known. Sequence at one end of the junction differs from germline and may be a read error. From the RACE reads, TCRdb called clonotypes with MiXCR, one entry per CDR3 protein. This table holds around 60,000 distinct CDR3 sequences, approximately 6.7% found once. Study-level findings and limits: There was alopecia in the donors, so their immune response may differ from that of healthy people. Compared with pre-sensitization or healthy control sets, expanded TCRs clustered more.

Germline lookup yields CDR1 SGHDN and CDR2 FVKESK. CDR3 length: 14 amino acids. Time point noted: pre-sensitization, week 0. Treatment noted: therapeutic diphenylcyclopropenone sensitization with weekly scalp DPC. The sequence was obtained from a woman in her twenties or thirties with alopecia areata. Some clones in this sample may be carry-over from other donors' samples. The sequences come from whole blood, collected in connection with sensitization to the hapten diphenylcyclopropenone (DPC). V is TRBV14 and J is TRBJ1-2, with TRBD1 matching 7 bases. This chain's CDR3 is CASSQGRGDYGDTF. CDR3 coding DNA: TGTGCCAGCAGCCAAGGCAGGGGGGACTATGGCGACACCTTC.